This T cell receptor beta chain was sequenced for a study of blood T cell repertoires in COVID-19. About the research overall: Spain, Italy and the United States supplied samples that represented acute and convalescent COVID-19.

Original analysis: Amplification of reference gene primers was used by the study to estimate nucleated cell counts. Assay: immunoSEQ multiplex PCR; the TCRdb copy retains only in-frame clones and omits some. Clone size and the V and J calls come from that table; the DNA yielded D and trimming. The table lists roughly 210,000 clones, roughly 90% of them singletons, with more than 1.5% in the top ten. V shed 6 bases, J shed 6 bases, and the junction held 7 bases outside the gene matches. Per germline, CDR1 MDHEN and CDR2 SYDVKM. This CDR3 is 14 amino acids long. The V and J genes are TRBV28 and TRBJ2-1, with 8 nucleotides matching TRBD1. Sequencing input: peripheral blood. This TCR came from a man between 70 and 80 years old with acute or convalescent COVID-19. CDR3 sequence (DNA): TGTGCCAGCAGCTTCCGGGACAGGCGCAATGAGCAGTTCTTC. Translation: CASSFRDRRNEQFF.